This is a list of T cell receptor beta chains from one sample in a study of cytomegalovirus exposure and HLA in healthy donors. Data came from immunoSEQ multiplex PCR; TCRdb stores just in-frame clones and leaves some out. The sample has a few hundred thousand clones; around 85% are singletons. Input material: PBMCs. These receptor sequences come from a girl aged 2 to 10 in good health and CMV-seronegative. Both conserved end residues are part of each CDR3. A D gene is named only where the DNA matches it firmly. Only some rows state a clone size, as once, few, many or a class for expanded clones.

abundance: .; d_gene: .; j_gene: TRBJ1-1; v_gene: TRBV10-3; CDR3aa: CAIKNDTNAGEAFF; CDR3nt: TGTGCCATCAAGAATGATACCAATGCAGGTGAAGCTTTCTTT
abundance: .; d_gene: TRBD1; j_gene: TRBJ2-1; v_gene: TRBV5-4; CDR3aa: CASSKGQGIPGQFF; CDR3nt: TGTGCCAGCAGCAAGGGACAGGGAATTCCTGGGCAGTTCTTC
abundance: .; d_gene: .; j_gene: TRBJ2-2; v_gene: TRBV6-4; CDR3aa: CASREGLGTMNTGELFF; CDR3nt: TGTGCCAGCAGGGAGGGGCTAGGGACCATGAACACCGGGGAGCTGTTTTTT
abundance: .; d_gene: .; j_gene: TRBJ1-5; v_gene: TRBV19; CDR3aa: CASSIEDRNQPQHF; CDR3nt: TGTGCCAGTAGTATCGAGGACAGAAATCAGCCCCAGCATTTT
abundance: .; d_gene: .; j_gene: TRBJ2-1; v_gene: TRBV12-5; CDR3aa: CASGSPGQGNLFSGGPQIF; CDR3nt: TGTGCTAGTGGTTCCCCGGGACAGGGCAATCTCTTTAGCGGGGGGCCCCAGATCTTC
abundance: .; d_gene: TRBD1; j_gene: TRBJ2-3; v_gene: TRBV5-1; CDR3aa: CASSQGTVTSDTQYF; CDR3nt: TGCGCCAGCAGCCAAGGGACAGTCACTTCAGATACGCAGTATTTT
abundance: few; d_gene: .; j_gene: TRBJ1-1; v_gene: TRBV4-1; CDR3aa: CASSPVDSDAEAFF; CDR3nt: TGCGCCAGCAGCCCAGTAGACAGCGACGCTGAAGCTTTCTTT
abundance: .; d_gene: .; j_gene: TRBJ2-1; v_gene: TRBV7-9; CDR3aa: CSSSLAFQDNEQFF; CDR3nt: TGTTCCAGCAGCTTAGCTTTCCAGGACAATGAGCAGTTCTTC
abundance: .; d_gene: .; j_gene: TRBJ1-5; v_gene: TRBV6-1; CDR3aa: CASSGITGLGNQPQHF; CDR3nt: TGTGCCAGCAGTGGCATCACAGGGCTTGGCAATCAGCCCCAGCATTTT
abundance: .; d_gene: .; j_gene: TRBJ2-1; v_gene: TRBV5-1; CDR3aa: CASSLGTASSSYNEQFF; CDR3nt: TGCGCCAGCAGCTTGGGAACCGCGTCAAGCTCCTACAATGAGCAGTTCTTC
abundance: .; d_gene: .; j_gene: TRBJ2-3; v_gene: TRBV7-9; CDR3aa: CSSSLVKDTQYF; CDR3nt: TGTTCCAGCAGCTTAGTCAAAGATACGCAGTATTTT
abundance: .; d_gene: TRBD1; j_gene: TRBJ1-1; v_gene: TRBV5-1; CDR3aa: CASSPGQVGHTEAFF; CDR3nt: TGCGCCAGCAGCCCAGGACAGGTAGGACACACTGAAGCTTTCTTT
abundance: .; d_gene: .; j_gene: TRBJ2-5; v_gene: TRBV20-1; CDR3aa: CSASSGETQYF; CDR3nt: TGCAGTGCTAGCTCGGGTGAGACCCAGTACTTC
abundance: .; d_gene: TRBD1; j_gene: TRBJ2-6; v_gene: TRBV13; CDR3aa: CASSSPGQGFFGANVLTF; CDR3nt: TGTGCCAGCAGCTCTCCTGGACAGGGGTTCTTTGGGGCCAACGTCCTGACTTTC
abundance: .; d_gene: .; j_gene: TRBJ1-3; v_gene: TRBV15; CDR3aa: CATSLRGGNTIYF; CDR3nt: TGTGCCACCAGCCTAAGGGGGGGAAACACCATATATTTT
abundance: .; d_gene: TRBD2; j_gene: TRBJ2-5; v_gene: TRBV11-1; CDR3aa: CASSLARTSRETQYF; CDR3nt: TGTGCCAGCAGCTTAGCTAGGACTAGCCGAGAGACCCAGTACTTC
abundance: .; d_gene: TRBD1; j_gene: TRBJ2-1; v_gene: TRBV30; CDR3aa: CAWGDSSSYNEQFF; CDR3nt: TGTGCCTGGGGGGACAGTAGCTCCTACAATGAGCAGTTCTTC
abundance: .; d_gene: .; j_gene: TRBJ1-1; v_gene: TRBV9; CDR3aa: CASSERTGGETEAFF; CDR3nt: TGTGCCAGCAGCGAAAGGACGGGAGGGGAGACTGAAGCTTTCTTT
abundance: once; d_gene: .; j_gene: TRBJ2-7; v_gene: TRBV6-1; CDR3aa: CASSRDLAYEQYF; CDR3nt: TGTGCCAGCAGTAGGGACTTAGCCTACGAGCAGTACTTC
abundance: .; d_gene: .; j_gene: TRBJ2-1; v_gene: TRBV4-1; CDR3aa: CASSQERQGNYNEQFF; CDR3nt: TGCGCCAGCAGCCAAGAAAGGCAGGGAAATTACAATGAGCAGTTCTTC
abundance: few; d_gene: .; j_gene: TRBJ1-1; v_gene: TRBV2; CDR3aa: CASSGQGVFF; CDR3nt: TGTGCCAGCAGTGGGCAGGGTGTCTTCTTT
abundance: .; d_gene: .; j_gene: TRBJ1-1; v_gene: TRBV19; CDR3aa: CASSLGRFPEAFF; CDR3nt: TGTGCCAGTAGTCTGGGGCGGTTTCCTGAAGCTTTCTTT
abundance: once; d_gene: .; j_gene: TRBJ2-5; v_gene: TRBV5-1; CDR3aa: CASSLVPGVETQYF; CDR3nt: TGCGCCAGCAGCTTGGTCCCCGGAGTGGAGACCCAGTACTTC
abundance: .; d_gene: .; j_gene: TRBJ2-2; v_gene: TRBV10-1; CDR3aa: CASSDQNTGELFF; CDR3nt: TGCGCCAGCAGTGACCAGAACACCGGGGAGCTGTTTTTT
abundance: .; d_gene: .; j_gene: TRBJ2-7; v_gene: TRBV27; CDR3aa: CASSLVGGPYEQYF; CDR3nt: TGTGCCAGCAGTTTAGTGGGAGGCCCCTACGAGCAGTACTTC
abundance: .; d_gene: .; j_gene: TRBJ1-6; v_gene: TRBV6-5; CDR3aa: CASSYAGRKSPLHF; CDR3nt: TGTGCCAGCAGTTACGCAGGGAGGAAATCACCCCTCCACTTT
abundance: .; d_gene: TRBD2; j_gene: TRBJ2-5; v_gene: TRBV9; CDR3aa: CASSGLAGRVGRETQYF; CDR3nt: TGTGCCAGCAGCGGACTAGCAGGCAGAGTCGGAAGGGAGACCCAGTACTTC
abundance: .; d_gene: TRBD1; j_gene: TRBJ2-5; v_gene: TRBV11-2; CDR3aa: CASSLGITGGETQYF; CDR3nt: TGTGCCAGCAGCTTAGGGATCACAGGGGGAGAGACCCAGTACTTC
abundance: .; d_gene: .; j_gene: TRBJ2-5; v_gene: TRBV4-1; CDR3aa: CASRLGLGQETQYF; CDR3nt: TGCGCCAGCAGACTGGGACTTGGGCAAGAGACCCAGTACTTC
abundance: .; d_gene: .; j_gene: TRBJ1-2; v_gene: TRBV7-2; CDR3aa: CASSLVTSGNYGYTF; CDR3nt: TGTGCCAGCAGCTTAGTAACCTCAGGGAACTATGGCTACACCTTC
abundance: .; d_gene: TRBD1; j_gene: TRBJ1-1; v_gene: TRBV10-2; CDR3aa: CASSEPTGSGTEAFF; CDR3nt: TGCGCCAGCAGTGAGCCGACAGGGTCGGGTACTGAAGCTTTCTTT
abundance: .; d_gene: .; j_gene: TRBJ2-7; v_gene: TRBV5-4; CDR3aa: CASSLALGREQYF; CDR3nt: TGTGCCAGCAGCTTGGCCCTGGGGCGTGAGCAGTACTTC
abundance: .; d_gene: .; j_gene: TRBJ2-6; v_gene: TRBV2; CDR3aa: CASRAMGGSGANVLTF; CDR3nt: TGTGCCAGCCGCGCCATGGGAGGCTCTGGGGCCAACGTCCTGACTTTC
abundance: few; d_gene: .; j_gene: TRBJ1-1; v_gene: TRBV10-2; CDR3aa: CASRAGNTEAFF; CDR3nt: TGCGCCAGCAGGGCGGGGAACACTGAAGCTTTCTTT
abundance: .; d_gene: .; j_gene: TRBJ1-5; v_gene: TRBV7-9; CDR3aa: CASSLAGGSQPQHF; CDR3nt: TGTGCCAGCAGCTTAGCGGGAGGATCTCAGCCCCAGCATTTT
abundance: .; d_gene: .; j_gene: TRBJ2-1; v_gene: TRBV5-1; CDR3aa: CASSLNEASSYNEQFF; CDR3nt: TGCGCCAGCAGCTTGAATGAGGCGAGCTCCTACAATGAGCAGTTCTTC
abundance: .; d_gene: TRBD2; j_gene: TRBJ2-7; v_gene: TRBV2; CDR3aa: CASSVASGPYEQYF; CDR3nt: TGTGCCAGCAGTGTGGCTAGCGGGCCATACGAGCAGTACTTC
abundance: .; d_gene: .; j_gene: TRBJ1-1; v_gene: TRBV6-5; CDR3aa: CASSYSLEMNTEAFF; CDR3nt: TGTGCCAGCAGTTACAGCCTTGAAATGAACACTGAAGCTTTCTTT
abundance: .; d_gene: TRBD2; j_gene: TRBJ2-7; v_gene: TRBV6-5; CDR3aa: CASSRPGLGNYEQYF; CDR3nt: TGTGCCAGCAGCCGCCCGGGACTAGGAAACTACGAGCAGTACTTC
abundance: .; d_gene: TRBD2; j_gene: TRBJ2-1; v_gene: TRBV18; CDR3aa: CASSPFGGGNEQFF; CDR3nt: TGTGCCAGCTCACCTTTTGGGGGGGGCAATGAGCAGTTCTTC
abundance: .; d_gene: TRBD1; j_gene: TRBJ1-1; v_gene: TRBV9; CDR3aa: CASSTGGGMNTEAFF; CDR3nt: TGTGCCAGCAGCACAGGGGGGGGCATGAACACTGAAGCTTTCTTT
abundance: .; d_gene: .; j_gene: TRBJ1-2; v_gene: TRBV5-1; CDR3aa: CASSLGRGLTLANYGYTF; CDR3nt: TGCGCCAGCAGCTTGGGAAGAGGGTTGACGCTCGCTAACTATGGCTACACCTTC
abundance: .; d_gene: TRBD2; j_gene: TRBJ2-7; v_gene: TRBV25-1; CDR3aa: CASSALPGTSGTYEQYF; CDR3nt: TGTGCCAGCAGTGCCCTCCCGGGGACTAGCGGCACCTACGAGCAGTACTTC
abundance: .; d_gene: TRBD2; j_gene: TRBJ2-1; v_gene: TRBV5-4; CDR3aa: CASSLGTSGGYEQFF; CDR3nt: TGTGCCAGCAGCTTGGGTACTAGCGGGGGCTATGAGCAGTTCTTC
abundance: .; d_gene: .; j_gene: TRBJ1-2; v_gene: TRBV5-4; CDR3aa: CASSLQGRVGYGYTF; CDR3nt: TGTGCCAGCAGCTTGCAGGGGCGAGTTGGCTATGGCTACACCTTC
abundance: .; d_gene: .; j_gene: TRBJ2-2; v_gene: TRBV10-2; CDR3aa: CASSEEGPQTGELFF; CDR3nt: TGCGCCAGCAGTGAGGAGGGTCCCCAAACCGGGGAGCTGTTTTTT
abundance: .; d_gene: .; j_gene: TRBJ1-1; v_gene: TRBV7-6; CDR3aa: CASSLGPGMDTEAFF; CDR3nt: TGTGCCAGCAGCTTAGGCCCGGGGATGGACACTGAAGCTTTCTTT
abundance: .; d_gene: TRBD2; j_gene: TRBJ2-7; v_gene: TRBV29-1; CDR3aa: CSVAPGGGSYEQYF; CDR3nt: TGCAGCGTTGCCCCGGGCGGGGGATCCTACGAGCAGTACTTC
abundance: once; d_gene: .; j_gene: TRBJ2-3; v_gene: TRBV9; CDR3aa: CASSVDIASTDTQYF; CDR3nt: TGTGCCAGCAGCGTAGATATAGCTTCCACAGATACGCAGTATTTT
abundance: .; d_gene: TRBD1; j_gene: TRBJ1-5; v_gene: TRBV19; CDR3aa: CASSPRTGTNSNQPQHF; CDR3nt: TGTGCCAGTAGTCCCCGGACAGGGACAAATAGCAATCAGCCCCAGCATTTT